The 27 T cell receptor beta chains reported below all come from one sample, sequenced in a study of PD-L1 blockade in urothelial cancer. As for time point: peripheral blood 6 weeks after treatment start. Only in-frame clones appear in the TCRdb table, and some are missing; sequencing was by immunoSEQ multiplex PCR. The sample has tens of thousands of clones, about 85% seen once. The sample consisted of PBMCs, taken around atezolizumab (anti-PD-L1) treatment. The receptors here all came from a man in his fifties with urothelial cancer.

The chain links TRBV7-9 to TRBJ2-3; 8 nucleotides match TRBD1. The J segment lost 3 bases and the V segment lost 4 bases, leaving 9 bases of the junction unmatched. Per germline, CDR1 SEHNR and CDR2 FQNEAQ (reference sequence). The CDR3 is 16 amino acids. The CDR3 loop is CASSSNTGGRTDTQYF. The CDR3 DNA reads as TGTGCCAGCAGCTCGAACACAGGGGGACGGACAGATACGCAGTATTTT.

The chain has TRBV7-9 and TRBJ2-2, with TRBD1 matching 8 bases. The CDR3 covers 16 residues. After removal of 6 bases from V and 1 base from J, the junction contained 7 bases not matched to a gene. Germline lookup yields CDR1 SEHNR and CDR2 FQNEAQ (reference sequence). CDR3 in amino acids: CASRRRQGKNTGELFF. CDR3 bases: TGTGCCAGCAGAAGAAGACAGGGGAAGAACACCGGGGAGCTGTTTTTT.

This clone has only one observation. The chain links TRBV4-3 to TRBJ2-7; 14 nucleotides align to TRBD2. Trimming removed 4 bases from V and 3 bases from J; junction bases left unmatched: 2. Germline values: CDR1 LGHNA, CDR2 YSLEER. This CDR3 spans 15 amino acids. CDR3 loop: CASSPGTSGSYEQYF. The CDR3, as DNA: TGCGCCAGCAGCCCTGGGACTAGCGGGAGCTACGAGCAGTACTTC.

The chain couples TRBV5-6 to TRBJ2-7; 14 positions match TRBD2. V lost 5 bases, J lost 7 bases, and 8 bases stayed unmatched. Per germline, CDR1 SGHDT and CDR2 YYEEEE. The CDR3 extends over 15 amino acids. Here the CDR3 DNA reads TGTGCCAGCAGTTCTGGGACTAGCGGGGGCAGGGAGCAGTACTTC. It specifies CASSSGTSGGREQYF.

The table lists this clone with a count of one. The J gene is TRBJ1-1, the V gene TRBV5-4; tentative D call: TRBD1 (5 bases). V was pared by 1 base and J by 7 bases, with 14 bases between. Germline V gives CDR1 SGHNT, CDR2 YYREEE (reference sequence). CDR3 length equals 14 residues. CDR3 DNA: TGTGCCAGCAGCTTGAAGGGGTTCCCCTTTGAAGCTTTCTTT. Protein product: CASSLKGFPFEAFF.

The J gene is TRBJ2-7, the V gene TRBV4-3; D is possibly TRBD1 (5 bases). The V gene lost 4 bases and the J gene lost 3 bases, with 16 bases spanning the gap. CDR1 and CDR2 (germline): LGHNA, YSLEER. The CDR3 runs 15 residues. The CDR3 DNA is TGCGCCAGCAGCCCAGCCTTGCTAGGGGACTACGAGCAGTACTTC. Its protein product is CASSPALLGDYEQYF.

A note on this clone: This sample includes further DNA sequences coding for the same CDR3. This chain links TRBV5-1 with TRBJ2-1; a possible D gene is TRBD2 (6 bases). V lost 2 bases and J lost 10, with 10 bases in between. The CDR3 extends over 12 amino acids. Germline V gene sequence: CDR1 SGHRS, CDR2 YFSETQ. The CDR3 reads CASSFGGGEQFF. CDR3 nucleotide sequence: TGCGCCAGCAGCTTCGGGGGAGGAGAGCAGTTCTTC.

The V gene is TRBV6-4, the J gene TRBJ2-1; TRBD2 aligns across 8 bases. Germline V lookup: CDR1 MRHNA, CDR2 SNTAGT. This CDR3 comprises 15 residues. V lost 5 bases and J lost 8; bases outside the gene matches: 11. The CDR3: CASSRNGGAGYEQFF. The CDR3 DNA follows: TGTGCCAGCAGTCGGAACGGGGGGGCCGGCTATGAGCAGTTCTTC.

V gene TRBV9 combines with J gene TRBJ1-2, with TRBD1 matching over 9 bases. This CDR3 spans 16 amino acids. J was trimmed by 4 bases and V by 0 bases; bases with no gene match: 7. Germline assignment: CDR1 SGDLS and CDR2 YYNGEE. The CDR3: CASSVATGQGFYGYTF. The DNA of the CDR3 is TGTGCCAGCAGCGTAGCTACTGGACAGGGGTTCTATGGCTACACCTTC.

The DNA of the CDR3 is TGTGCCAGTAGCTTACGACAACTGAACACTGAAGCTTTCTTT. As protein: CASSLRQLNTEAFF. The V call is TRBV19, the J call TRBJ1-1; D unclear. Trimming removed 6 bases from V and 0 bases from J, with 11 bases in between. This CDR3 spans 14 amino acids. Germline CDR1 and CDR2: LNHDA and SQIVND (reference sequence).

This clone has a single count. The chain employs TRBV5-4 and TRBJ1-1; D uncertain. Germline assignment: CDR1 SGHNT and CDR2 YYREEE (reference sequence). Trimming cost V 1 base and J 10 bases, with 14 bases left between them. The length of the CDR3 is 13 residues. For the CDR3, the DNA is TGTGCCAGCAGCTTGTATTTGGTGGAGGGAGCTTTCTTT. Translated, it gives CASSLYLVEGAFF. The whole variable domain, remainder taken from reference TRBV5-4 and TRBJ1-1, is ETGVTQSPTHLIKTRGQQVTLRCSSQSGHNTVSWYQQALGQGPQFIFQYYREEENGRGNFPPRFSGLQFPNYSSELNVNALELDDSALYLCASSLYLVEGAFFGQGTRLTVV.

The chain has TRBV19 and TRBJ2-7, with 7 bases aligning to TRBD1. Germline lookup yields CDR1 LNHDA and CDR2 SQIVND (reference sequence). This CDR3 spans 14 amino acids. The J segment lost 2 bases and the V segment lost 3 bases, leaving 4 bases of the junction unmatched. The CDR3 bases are TGTGCCAGTAGTATGGGGCAGGGGGCCTACGAGCAGTACTTC. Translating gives CASSMGQGAYEQYF. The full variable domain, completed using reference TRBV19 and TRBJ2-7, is DGGITQSPKYLFRKEGQNVTLSCEQNLNHDAMYWYRQDPGQGLRLIYYSQIVNDFQKGDIAEGYSVSREKKESFPLTVTSAQKNPTAFYLCASSMGQGAYEQYFGPGTRLTVT.

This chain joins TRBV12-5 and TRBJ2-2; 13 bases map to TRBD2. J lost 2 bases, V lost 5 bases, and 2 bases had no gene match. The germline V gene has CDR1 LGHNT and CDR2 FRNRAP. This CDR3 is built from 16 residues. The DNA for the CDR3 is TGTGCTAGTGGTCGACTAGCGGGAGGTAACACCGGGGAGCTGTTTTTT. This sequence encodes CASGRLAGGNTGELFF. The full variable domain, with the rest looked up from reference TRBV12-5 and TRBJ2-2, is DARVTQTPRHKVTEMGQEVTMRCQPILGHNTVFWYRQTMMQGLELLAYFRNRAPLDDSGMPKDRFSAEMPDATLATLKIQPSEPRDSAVYFCASGRLAGGNTGELFFGEGSRLTVL.

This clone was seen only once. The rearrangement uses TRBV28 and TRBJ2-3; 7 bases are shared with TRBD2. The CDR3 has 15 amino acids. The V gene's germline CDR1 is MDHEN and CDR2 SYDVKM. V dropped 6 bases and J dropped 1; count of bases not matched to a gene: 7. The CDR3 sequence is CASRLLARGTDTQYF. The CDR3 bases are TGTGCCAGCAGACTACTAGCGAGAGGCACAGATACGCAGTATTTT.

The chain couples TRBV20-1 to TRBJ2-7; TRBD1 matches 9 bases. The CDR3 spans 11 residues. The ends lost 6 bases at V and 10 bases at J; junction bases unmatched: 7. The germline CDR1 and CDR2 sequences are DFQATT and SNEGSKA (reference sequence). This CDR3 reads CSARQGVEQYF. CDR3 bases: TGCAGTGCAAGACAGGGGGTGGAACAGTACTTC.

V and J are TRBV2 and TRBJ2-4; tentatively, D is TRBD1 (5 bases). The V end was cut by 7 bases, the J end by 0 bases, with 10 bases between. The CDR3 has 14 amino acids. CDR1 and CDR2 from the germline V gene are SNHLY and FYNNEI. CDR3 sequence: CASIQQAAKNIQYF. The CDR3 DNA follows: TGTGCCAGCATACAACAGGCAGCCAAAAACATTCAGTACTTC.

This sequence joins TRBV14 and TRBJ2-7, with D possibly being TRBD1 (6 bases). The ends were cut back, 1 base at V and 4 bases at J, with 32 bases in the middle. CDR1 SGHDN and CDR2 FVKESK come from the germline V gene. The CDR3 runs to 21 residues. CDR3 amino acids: CASSQGTRWAQIGGRDYEQYF. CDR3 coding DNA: TGTGCCAGCAGCCAAGGGACTCGATGGGCACAAATAGGGGGAAGGGATTACGAGCAGTACTTC.

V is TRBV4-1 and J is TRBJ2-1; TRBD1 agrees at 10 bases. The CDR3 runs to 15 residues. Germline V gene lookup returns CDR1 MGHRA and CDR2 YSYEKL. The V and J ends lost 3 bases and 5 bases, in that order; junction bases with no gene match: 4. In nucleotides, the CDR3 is TGCGCCAGCAGCCACGGGACAGGGGAGAACAATGAGCAGTTCTTC. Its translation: CASSHGTGENNEQFF.

The CDR3: CASSPRGGSYNEQFF. As DNA, the CDR3 is TGTGCCAGCAGCCCCAGGGGCGGCTCCTACAATGAGCAGTTCTTC. The chain has TRBV7-9 and TRBJ2-1, with a possible D match to TRBD1 (6 bases). V dropped 5 bases and J dropped 0 bases, with 11 bases sitting between them. Germline V gene data show CDR1 as SEHNR and CDR2 as FQNEAQ (reference sequence). CDR3 size: 15 residues.

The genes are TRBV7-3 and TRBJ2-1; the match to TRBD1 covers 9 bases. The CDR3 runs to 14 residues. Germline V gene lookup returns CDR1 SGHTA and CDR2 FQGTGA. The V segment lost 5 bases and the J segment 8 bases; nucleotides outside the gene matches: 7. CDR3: CASSPGQGRDEQFF. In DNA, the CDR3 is TGTGCCAGCAGCCCCGGACAGGGGCGGGATGAGCAGTTCTTC. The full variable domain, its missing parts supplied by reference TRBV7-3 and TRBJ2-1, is GAGVSQTPSNKVTEKGKYVELRCDPISGHTALYWYRQSLGQGPEFLIYFQGTGAADDSGLPNDRFFAVRPEGSVSTLKIQRTERGDSAVYLCASSPGQGRDEQFFGPGTRLTVL.

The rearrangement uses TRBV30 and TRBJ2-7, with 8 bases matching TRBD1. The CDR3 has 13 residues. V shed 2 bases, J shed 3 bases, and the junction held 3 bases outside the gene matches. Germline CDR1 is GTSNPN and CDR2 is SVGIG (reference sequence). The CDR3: CAWSQDRGYEQYF. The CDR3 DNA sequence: TGTGCCTGGAGTCAAGACAGGGGCTACGAGCAGTACTTC.

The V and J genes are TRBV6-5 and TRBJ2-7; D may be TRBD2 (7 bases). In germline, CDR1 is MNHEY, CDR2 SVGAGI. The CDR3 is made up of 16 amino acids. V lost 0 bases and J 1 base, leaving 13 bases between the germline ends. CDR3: CASSYSGGPLSYEQYF. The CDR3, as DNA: TGTGCCAGCAGTTACTCGGGGGGGCCCCTATCCTACGAGCAGTACTTC.

CDR3 sequence reads: CASSVAGGLFGTGELFF. The CDR3 nucleotides are TGTGCCAGCAGCGTAGCGGGAGGCCTATTCGGAACCGGGGAGCTGTTTTTT. J is TRBJ2-2 and V is TRBV9; 7 positions match TRBD2. Trimming at V came to 0 bases and at J to 5 bases, leaving 10 bases not matched to a gene. Germline CDR1 and CDR2: SGDLS and YYNGEE. The CDR3 extends over 17 amino acids.

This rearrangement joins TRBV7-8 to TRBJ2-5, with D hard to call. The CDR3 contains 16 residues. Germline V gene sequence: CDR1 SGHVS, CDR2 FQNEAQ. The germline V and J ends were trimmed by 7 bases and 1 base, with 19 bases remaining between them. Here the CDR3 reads CASILFPGDPQETQYF. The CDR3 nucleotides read TGTGCCAGCATCCTCTTCCCAGGCGACCCCCAAGAGACCCAGTACTTC.

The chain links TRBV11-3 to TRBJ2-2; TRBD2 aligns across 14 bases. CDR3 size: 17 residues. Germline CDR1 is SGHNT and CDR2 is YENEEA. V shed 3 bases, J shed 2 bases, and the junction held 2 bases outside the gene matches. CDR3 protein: CASSLGTSGGNTGELFF. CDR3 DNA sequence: TGTGCCAGCAGCTTGGGGACTAGCGGGGGAAACACCGGGGAGCTGTTTTTT.

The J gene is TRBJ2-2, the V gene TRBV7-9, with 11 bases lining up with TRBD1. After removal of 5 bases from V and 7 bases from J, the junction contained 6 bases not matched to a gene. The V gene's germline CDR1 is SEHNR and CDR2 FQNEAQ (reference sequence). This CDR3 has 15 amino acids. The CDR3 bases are TGTGCCAGCAGCATTTGGACAGGGGGCGGCGGGGAGCTGTTTTTT. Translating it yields CASSIWTGGGGELFF.

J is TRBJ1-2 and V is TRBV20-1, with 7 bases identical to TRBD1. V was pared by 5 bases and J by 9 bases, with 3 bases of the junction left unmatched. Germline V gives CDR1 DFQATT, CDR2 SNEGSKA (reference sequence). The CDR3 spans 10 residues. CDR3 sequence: CSAQQGSYTF. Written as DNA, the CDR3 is TGCAGTGCTCAACAGGGGAGCTACACCTTC.